Below are 21 T cell receptor beta chains sequenced from a single sample in a study of T-cell reconstitution after alpha-beta-depleted transplantation in children. Construction of the TCRbeta library involved unique molecular identifiers. TCRdb re-called the PCR reads with MiXCR, one entry per CDR3 protein. This sample yields 900,000 or so distinct CDR3 sequences, of which 15% to 20% are seen a single time; just under 5% belongs to the top ten. Sequenced here: PBMCs, mostly from graft donor cells, sampled 360 days after TCRalphabeta/CD19-depleted stem cell transplant. The origin of the receptors is a male patient younger than 18 who had a stem cell transplant for acute lymphoblastic leukemia, so the T cells may come from the graft donor.

This chain connects TRBV3-1 to TRBJ2-5; 10 bases fit TRBD1. Trimming cost V 4 bases and J 1 base; bases outside gene matches: 9. Germline V gives CDR1 LGHDT, CDR2 YNNKEL (reference sequence). The CDR3 loop spans 17 amino acids. The CDR3, as DNA: TGTGCCAGCAGCCTTGGTCCGGGACAGGGGTTCCAAGAGACCCAGTACTTC. Protein: CASSLGPGQGFQETQYF.

This clonotype was detected only a few times. The chain recombines TRBV12-3 or TRBV12-4 with TRBJ2-2; D uncertain. The CDR3 runs to 16 residues. V gave up 6 bases and J gave up 0 bases, with 14 bases separating them. CDR3 nucleotides: TGTGCCAGCAGCCCAGAACTTCTCGCGAACACCGGGGAGCTGTTTTTT. Its protein is CASSPELLANTGELFF.

The chain has TRBV7-3 and TRBJ2-5, with D unresolved. Per the germline V gene, CDR1 is SGHTA and CDR2 is FQGTGA. Trimming removed 2 bases at V and 3 bases at J, with 19 bases between. This CDR3 is built from 17 residues. Here the CDR3 DNA reads TGTGCCAGCAGCTTACGGCTTATCCCAAGGGCCGAAGAGACCCAGTACTTC. It codes for CASSLRLIPRAEETQYF.

V is TRBV2 and J is TRBJ2-7; the D is unclear. The ends were cut back, 7 bases at V and 6 bases at J, with 31 bases in the middle. The CDR3 consists of 18 residues. The germline V gene encodes CDR1 SNHLY and CDR2 FYNNEI. The CDR3 DNA reads as TGTGCCAGCATCGAGAGACTTTCCGGGCAGCCACCTTCTCGCGAGCAGTACTTC. This translates into CASIERLSGQPPSREQYF.

This clonotype was observed a handful of times. V gene TRBV2 combines with J gene TRBJ1-3; D gene unclear. The germline V gene encodes CDR1 SNHLY and CDR2 FYNNEI. The CDR3 has 15 residues. Trimming removed 8 bases at V and 1 base at J, with 15 bases between. CDR3 bases: TGTGCCAGCTTACACCACGGGAAATCTGGAAACACCATATATTTT. This sequence encodes CASLHHGKSGNTIYF.

This clonotype came up a few times. This rearrangement joins TRBV27 to TRBJ2-1; D not resolved. Trimming took off 4 bases at V and 7 bases at J, with 11 bases between the two ends. Germline CDR1 MNHEY, CDR2 SMNVEV (reference sequence). This CDR3 is 13 amino acids long. The CDR3 region has the DNA TGTGCCAGCAGTTATGGCGGTGCGAATGAGCAGTTCTTC. Its translation is CASSYGGANEQFF.

This clonotype appeared a few times. The chain recombines TRBV5-4 with TRBJ1-2, with D hard to call. V lost 0 bases to trimming and J lost 5 bases, with 14 bases between them. The CDR3 loop spans 15 amino acids. Germline values: CDR1 SGHNT, CDR2 YYREEE (reference sequence). The CDR3 sequence: CASSLVGSLTYGYTF. The CDR3 nucleotides read TGTGCCAGCAGCTTGGTCGGGAGCCTGACTTATGGCTACACCTTC.

There are many counts of this clonotype. This chain connects TRBV12-3 or TRBV12-4 to TRBJ2-1, with D perhaps assigned TRBD1 or TRBD2 (6 bases each). V was shortened by 6 bases and J by 5 bases, with 23 bases between the two germline ends. This CDR3 spans 17 amino acids. CDR3: CASREGRGEGPNNEQFF. The CDR3 DNA follows: TGTGCCAGCAGGGAGGGCAGGGGAGAGGGGCCGAACAATGAGCAGTTCTTC.

Note on this clonotype: An end of the junction does not agree with germline; a read error may underlie this. V gene TRBV29-1 combines with J gene TRBJ2-2, with 7 bases matching TRBD1. The CDR3 extends over 13 amino acids. Germline CDR1 SQVTM, CDR2 ANQGSEA. DNA for the CDR3: TGCAGCGCAGTGACAGGGAACCCCGGGGAGCTGTTTTTT. This sequence encodes CSAVTGNPGELFF.

The CDR3 loop reads CASSYGQGDPFF. CDR3 nucleotides: TGTGCCAGCAGCTACGGACAGGGAGATCCGTTCTTC. V usage is TRBV12-3 or TRBV12-4 and J usage is TRBJ2-1; 8 bases map to TRBD1. The CDR3 spans 12 residues. The V and J ends lost 6 bases and 15 bases, in that order; junction bases with no gene match: 10.

This clonotype was observed a handful of times. This chain joins TRBV7-8 and TRBJ2-5, with 10 bases fitting TRBD2. Per the germline V gene, CDR1 is SGHVS and CDR2 is FQNEAQ. V trimming: 3 bases; J trimming: 1 base; junction bases outside the gene matches: 5. The CDR3 contains 16 residues. CDR3 residues: CASSLASGSVQETQYF. CDR3 DNA: TGTGCCAGCAGCTTGGCTAGCGGGAGTGTCCAAGAGACCCAGTACTTC.

The chain is built from TRBV11-2 and TRBJ2-7, with TRBD2 as a possible D gene (6 bases). This CDR3 region has 14 residues. Germline V lookup: CDR1 SGHAT, CDR2 FQNNGV. The V and J ends lost 2 bases and 4 bases respectively, with 12 bases between them. The CDR3 reads CASSLSTSRYEQYF. The CDR3 nucleotides are TGTGCCAGCAGCTTAAGCACTAGCAGATACGAGCAGTACTTC.

This clonotype was seen more than once but under ten times. The genes are TRBV27 and TRBJ2-7; a weak D match, TRBD2 (6 bases). The CDR3 length is 14 residues. Germline CDR1 and CDR2: MNHEY and SMNVEV (reference sequence). The V and J ends lost 3 bases and 3 bases respectively, with 12 bases between them. This CDR3 reads CASSFARGIYEQYF. CDR3 in DNA: TGTGCCAGCAGTTTTGCTCGGGGGATCTACGAGCAGTACTTC.

The chain joins TRBV4-1 to TRBJ2-3, with 7 bases matching TRBD2. The CDR3 covers 20 residues. In germline, CDR1 is MGHRA, CDR2 YSYEKL. The V and J ends lost 4 bases and 0 bases, in that order; junction bases with no gene match: 19. For the CDR3, the DNA is TGCGCCAGCAGCCGCCGGTTGGCGGGAGCTATTCTGTCTAGCACAGATACGCAGTATTTT. Its protein is CASSRRLAGAILSSTDTQYF.

This clonotype was counted only a few times. This chain joins TRBV6-5 and TRBJ2-3, with D maybe TRBD2 (5 bases). V was shortened by 5 bases and J by 12 bases, with 15 bases between the two germline ends. The CDR3 spans 12 residues. Germline values: CDR1 MNHEY, CDR2 SVGAGI. The CDR3 DNA follows: TGTGCCAGCAGTCCCGGACTCAGCCTCCAGTATTTT. It codes for CASSPGLSLQYF.

V gene TRBV30 combines with J gene TRBJ2-2; unclear D gene. This CDR3 spans 14 amino acids. CDR1 GTSNPN and CDR2 SVGIG come from the germline V gene (reference sequence). V was trimmed by 1 base and J by 3 bases, leaving 9 bases between them. CDR3 coding DNA: TGTGCCTGGAGTGCGCACTTCGACACCGGGGAGCTGTTTTTT. It specifies CAWSAHFDTGELFF.

This sequence joins TRBV18 and TRBJ1-2; D perhaps matches TRBD1 (5 bases). The V gene's germline CDR1 is KGHSH and CDR2 LQKENI. The CDR3 totals 16 residues. V was shortened by 0 bases and J by 3 bases, with 14 bases between the two germline ends. This CDR3 is CASSPPNRQTDYGYTF. CDR3 DNA: TGTGCCAGCTCACCACCGAATCGACAGACTGACTATGGCTACACCTTC.

This clonotype was detected a few times. This sequence joins TRBV10-3 and TRBJ2-4; 8 bases agree with TRBD2. After removal of 0 bases from V and 6 bases from J, the junction contained 7 bases not matched to a gene. The CDR3 has 16 residues. Germline CDR1 and CDR2: ENHRY and SYGVKD. CDR3 amino acids: CAISESSSSGGNIQYF. The CDR3 DNA is TGTGCCATCAGTGAGTCGAGTTCGAGCGGGGGAAACATTCAGTACTTC.

This clonotype was seen only a few times. The chain combines TRBV27 with TRBJ2-7; weak D call: TRBD2 (5 bases). V was trimmed by 7 bases and J by 2 bases, leaving 15 bases between them. Germline CDR1 MNHEY, CDR2 SMNVEV (reference sequence). The length of the CDR3 is 14 residues. The CDR3 bases are TGTGCCAGCACCCCCTTGGGGAGAACCTACGAGCAGTACTTC. It codes for CASTPLGRTYEQYF.

The chain has TRBV11-2 and TRBJ2-2; 8 nucleotides align to TRBD2. Germline V gives CDR1 SGHAT, CDR2 FQNNGV. This CDR3 has 19 amino acids. V lost 5 bases and J lost 5; bases outside the gene matches: 19. CDR3 amino acids: CASSGGLAHLYRETGELFF. The DNA for the CDR3 is TGTGCCAGCAGCGGAGGACTAGCCCATCTGTACCGTGAAACCGGGGAGCTGTTTTTT.

The chain links TRBV14 to TRBJ2-2; D is unresolved. CDR1 and CDR2 (germline): SGHDN, FVKESK. V lost 0 bases and J lost 5, with 7 bases in between. The CDR3 extends over 14 amino acids. The CDR3 DNA follows: TGTGCCAGCAGCCAAGATCTGGGGACCGGGGAGCTGTTTTTT. Protein: CASSQDLGTGELFF.